The 20 T cell receptor beta chains reported below all come from one sample, sequenced in a study of cytomegalovirus exposure and HLA in healthy donors. The PCR had 60 Vbeta and 13 Jbeta primers. Assay: immunoSEQ multiplex PCR; the TCRdb copy retains only in-frame clones and omits some. This sample's table has 85,000 to 90,000 clones. Source material: PBMCs. The source is a man over 45 in good health and CMV-seropositive.

V and J are TRBV4-2 and TRBJ2-3; a possible D gene is TRBD2 (6 bases). Trimming took 5 bases from V and 6 from J, leaving 15 bases between them. The CDR3 is 14 residues long. The germline gives CDR1 LGHNA, CDR2 YNFKEQ. CDR3 in amino acids: CASSKESGWDTQYF. The CDR3 coding sequence is TGTGCCAGCAGCAAGGAAAGCGGGTGGGATACGCAGTATTTT.

The CDR3 DNA sequence: TGTGCCAGCAGTCCAGGGGGCGTCGCCTCCTACGAGCAGTACTTC. This gives the protein CASSPGGVASYEQYF. V is TRBV27 and J is TRBJ2-7; 8 nucleotides align to TRBD1. Germline assignment: CDR1 MNHEY and CDR2 SMNVEV (reference sequence). The CDR3 contains 15 residues. V shed 5 bases and J 0 bases; nucleotides not matched to a gene: 6.

The chain employs TRBV5-1 and TRBJ2-3; 10 nucleotides match TRBD2. After removal of 3 bases from V and 5 bases from J, the junction contained 6 bases not matched to a gene. The germline V gene encodes CDR1 SGHRS and CDR2 YFSETQ. The CDR3 totals 15 residues. The CDR3 nucleotides read TGCGCCAGCAGCTACCAAGCGGGAGGGGGAGATACGCAGTATTTT. The encoded protein is CASSYQAGGGDTQYF.

The chain uses TRBV21-1 and TRBJ2-7; the table assigns TRBD2, which was not confirmed against the DNA. TRBV21-1 is a listed pseudogene. The CDR3 extends over 10 amino acids. Here the CDR3 reads CASSRREQYV. The CDR3 bases are TGTGCCAGCAGTCGGAGGGAGCAGTACGTC.

This chain connects TRBV29-1 to TRBJ1-2, with 12 positions matching TRBD1. Germline values: CDR1 SQVTM, CDR2 ANQGSEA. CDR3 length: 15 amino acids. Losses at the gene ends were 4 bases for V and 6 bases for J; bases not matched to a gene: 9. As DNA, the CDR3 is TGCAGCGTTGCCGGGACAGGGGGCTACGGGAATGGCTACACCTTC. Translation: CSVAGTGGYGNGYTF.

V usage is TRBV4-2 and J usage is TRBJ2-3; 9 nucleotides match TRBD2. The CDR3 has 16 residues. Per the germline V gene, CDR1 is LGHNA and CDR2 is YNFKEQ. V trimming: 1 base; J trimming: 1 base; junction bases outside the gene matches: 3. In DNA form, the CDR3 reads TGTGCCAGCAGCCAAGGACGGACTAGCGGCACAGATACGCAGTATTTT. As protein: CASSQGRTSGTDTQYF.

The chain couples TRBV19 to TRBJ1-5; 10 nucleotides align to TRBD1. The CDR3 has 15 residues. Looked up from germline, CDR1 is LNHDA and CDR2 is SQIVND (reference sequence). V lost 7 bases, J lost 3 bases, and 6 bases stayed unmatched. Written as DNA, the CDR3 is TGTGCCAGTAAACGGGGGACAGGGGACAATCAGCCCCAGCATTTT. Its protein product is CASKRGTGDNQPQHF.

The V call is TRBV29-1, the J call TRBJ1-1, with TRBD1 identical over 7 bases. The CDR3 spans 13 residues. J lost 0 bases, V lost 6 bases, and 4 bases had no gene match. The germline gives CDR1 SQVTM, CDR2 ANQGSEA. CDR3 coding DNA: TGCAGCGTATCCGGGACAGTGAACACTGAAGCTTTCTTT. This sequence encodes CSVSGTVNTEAFF.

The gene calls are TRBV7-9 and TRBJ1-3; TRBD1 matches at 7 bases. Germline loops: CDR1 SEHNR, CDR2 FQNEAQ (reference sequence). V gave up 11 bases and J gave up 0 bases; unmatched junction bases: 7. This CDR3 comprises 14 residues. The CDR3 loop is CAERGQSSGNTIYF. CDR3 nucleotides: TGTGCCGAACGGGGACAGTCCTCTGGAAACACCATATATTTT.

V gene TRBV18 combines with J gene TRBJ2-4, with D maybe TRBD2 (5 bases). This CDR3 has 13 residues. V was clipped by 9 bases and J by 3 bases, with 12 bases between them. Germline CDR1 is KGHSH and CDR2 is LQKENI. The CDR3 DNA reads TGTGCCAGTAGTGAGGACTTCAAAAACATTCAGTACTTC. Translating gives CASSEDFKNIQYF.

The chain carries TRBV29-1 and TRBJ2-2, with D perhaps matching TRBD2 (5 bases). Trimming stripped 1 base from V and 7 bases from J, with 10 bases between. The germline V gene encodes CDR1 SQVTM and CDR2 ANQGSEA. The CDR3 consists of 13 residues. CDR3 in amino acids: CSVEVGVHGELFF. The CDR3 DNA follows: TGCAGCGTTGAAGTGGGAGTTCACGGGGAGCTGTTTTTT.

The chain links TRBV4-2 to TRBJ1-4, with TRBD1 matching over 7 bases. Per the germline V gene, CDR1 is LGHNA and CDR2 is YNFKEQ. After removal of 1 base from V and 6 bases from J, the junction contained 2 bases not matched to a gene. This CDR3 is 14 amino acids long. The CDR3 nucleotides are TGTGCCAGCAGCCAAGGACAGGGATATGAAAAACTGTTTTTT. The encoded protein is CASSQGQGYEKLFF.

The chain uses TRBV5-6 and TRBJ1-2, with 10 positions matching TRBD1. Germline CDR1 reads SGHDT; CDR2 reads YYEEEE. The J segment lost 9 bases and the V segment lost 5 bases, leaving 10 bases of the junction unmatched. The CDR3 is 14 amino acids. The DNA of the CDR3 is TGTGCCAGCAGATCTCGGACAGGGGGGCCCAGCTACACCTTC. As protein: CASRSRTGGPSYTF.

V usage is TRBV18 and J usage is TRBJ2-7; D is unresolved. Germline loops: CDR1 KGHSH, CDR2 LQKENI. With 3 bases removed from V and 4 bases from J, the gap between germline ends came to 16 bases. The CDR3 has 15 amino acids. The CDR3 nucleotides are TGTGCCAGCTCACCGCCGGGTCCTGTGAGTTACGAGCAGTACTTC. Translation: CASSPPGPVSYEQYF.

The chain recombines TRBV29-1 with TRBJ1-1; TRBD1 matches at 9 bases. The germline CDR1 and CDR2 sequences are SQVTM and ANQGSEA. This CDR3 region has 12 residues. The J segment lost 9 bases and the V segment lost 3 bases, leaving 5 bases of the junction unmatched. The chain's CDR3 is CSVEGQGQKAFF. In DNA form, the CDR3 reads TGCAGCGTTGAGGGACAGGGCCAAAAAGCTTTCTTT.

This chain joins TRBV4-3 and TRBJ1-1; TRBD1 matches 10 bases. CDR1 is LGHNA, CDR2 YSLEER, per germline. Trimming cost V 5 bases and J 0 bases; bases outside gene matches: 3. This CDR3 comprises 15 residues. CDR3 nucleotide sequence: TGCGCCAGCAGCATTGACAGGGGGCTGAACACTGAAGCTTTCTTT. It encodes CASSIDRGLNTEAFF.

The chain is built from TRBV19 and TRBJ2-3; the match to TRBD1 covers 7 bases. The CDR3 length is 18 residues. Germline CDR1 and CDR2: LNHDA and SQIVND (reference sequence). The ends lost 0 bases at V and 1 base at J; junction bases unmatched: 10. CDR3: CASSIDPAGGQGTDTQYF. The CDR3 DNA follows: TGTGCCAGTAGTATAGATCCGGCGGGCGGACAGGGCACAGATACGCAGTATTTT.

V and J are TRBV11-2 and TRBJ1-1; a possible D gene is TRBD1 (6 bases). CDR1 is SGHAT, CDR2 FQNNGV, per germline. CDR3 length: 17 residues. Trimming shortened V by 1 base and J by 4 bases, and 19 bases separated the two germline ends. The CDR3 here is CASSLGSRGIGITEAFF. CDR3 DNA: TGTGCCAGCAGCTTAGGCTCCAGGGGTATCGGGATCACTGAAGCTTTCTTT. The whole variable domain, filled in from reference TRBV11-2 and TRBJ1-1, reads EAGVAQSPRYKIIEKRQSVAFWCNPISGHATLYWYQQILGQGPKLLIQFQNNGVVDDSQLPKDRFSAERLKGVDSTLKIQPAKLEDSAVYLCASSLGSRGIGITEAFFGQGTRLTVV.

The V and J genes are TRBV30 and TRBJ2-5; 11 nucleotides agree with TRBD2. Germline assignment: CDR1 GTSNPN and CDR2 SVGIG (reference sequence). With V trimmed by 1 base and J by 3 bases, 7 bases remained unmatched. This CDR3 has 16 residues. The CDR3 protein is CAWSASPGLAEETQYF. CDR3 DNA sequence: TGTGCCTGGAGTGCAAGTCCGGGACTAGCGGAAGAGACCCAGTACTTC. The complete variable domain, with remaining parts taken from reference TRBV30 and TRBJ2-5, reads SQTIHQWPATLVQPVGSPLSLECTVEGTSNPNLYWYRQAAGRGLQLLFYSVGIGQISSEVPQNLSASRPQDRQFILSSKKLLLSDSGFYLCAWSASPGLAEETQYFGPGTRLLVL.

The chain combines TRBV7-9 with TRBJ2-1, with 15 positions matching TRBD2. Germline V gene data show CDR1 as SEHNR and CDR2 as FQNEAQ (reference sequence). The CDR3 loop spans 13 amino acids. J lost 15 bases, V lost 6 bases, and 6 bases had no gene match. DNA for the CDR3: TGTGCCAGCAGAGGACTAGCGGGAGGGATAGGGTTCTTC. Protein sequence: CASRGLAGGIGFF.